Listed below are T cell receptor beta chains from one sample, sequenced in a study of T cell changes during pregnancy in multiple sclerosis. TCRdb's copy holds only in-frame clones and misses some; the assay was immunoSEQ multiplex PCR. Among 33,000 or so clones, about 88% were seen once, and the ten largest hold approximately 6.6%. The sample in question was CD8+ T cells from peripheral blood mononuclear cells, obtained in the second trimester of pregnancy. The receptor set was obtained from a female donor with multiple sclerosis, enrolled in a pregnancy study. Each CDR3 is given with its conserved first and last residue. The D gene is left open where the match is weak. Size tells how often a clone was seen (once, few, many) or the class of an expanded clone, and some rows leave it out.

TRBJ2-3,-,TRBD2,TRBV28,CASSLLAGGPIDTQYF,TGTGCCAGCAGTCTATTAGCGGGAGGGCCGATAGATACGCAGTATTTT
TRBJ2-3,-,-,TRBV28,CASSLSREASDTQYF,TGTGCCAGCAGTTTATCCAGGGAAGCATCAGATACGCAGTATTTT
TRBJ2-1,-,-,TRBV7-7,CASSLGGAPHNEQFF,TGTGCTAGCAGCTTAGGCGGGGCACCTCACAATGAGCAGTTCTTC
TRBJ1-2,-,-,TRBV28,CASRSGREGPGGYTF,TGTGCCAGCAGATCCGGCCGGGAGGGGCCCGGGGGCTACACCTTC
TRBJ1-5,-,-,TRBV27,CASSWGEGQPQHF,TGTGCCAGCAGTTGGGGGGAGGGTCAGCCCCAGCATTTT
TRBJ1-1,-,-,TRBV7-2,CASSPGSLMNTEAFF,TGTGCCAGCAGCCCCGGGAGTTTGATGAACACTGAAGCTTTCTTT
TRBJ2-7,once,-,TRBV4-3,CASSQDRENAYEQYF,TGCGCCAGCAGCCAAGATCGGGAAAATGCCTACGAGCAGTACTTC
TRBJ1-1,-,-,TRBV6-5,CASSLSLNTEAFF,TGTGCCAGCAGTCTCAGTTTGAACACTGAAGCTTTCTTT
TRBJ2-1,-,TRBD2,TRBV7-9,CASSLGGLAGYNEQFF,TGTGCCAGCAGCTTAGGGGGACTAGCGGGATACAATGAGCAGTTCTTC
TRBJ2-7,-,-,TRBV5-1,CASSGEAATSYEQYF,TGCGCCAGCAGCGGTGAGGCAGCCACCTCCTACGAGCAGTACTTC
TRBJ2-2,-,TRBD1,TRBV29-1,CSARTGDTGELFF,TGCAGCGCCCGGACAGGGGACACCGGGGAGCTGTTTTTT
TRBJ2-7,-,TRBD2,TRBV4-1,CASSQVPWTSGRAYEQYF,TGCGCCAGCAGCCAAGTCCCTTGGACTAGCGGGAGGGCCTACGAGCAGTACTTC
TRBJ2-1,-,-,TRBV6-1,CASSDIGAPWNEQFF,TGTGCCAGCAGTGATATAGGGGCGCCGTGGAATGAGCAGTTCTTC
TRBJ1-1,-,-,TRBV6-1,CASSEGTTNTEAFF,TGTGCCAGCAGTGAGGGGACAACGAACACTGAAGCTTTCTTT
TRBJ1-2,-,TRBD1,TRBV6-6,CASSPISGTGLDGYTF,TGTGCCAGCAGCCCAATCTCCGGGACAGGGCTCGACGGCTACACCTTC
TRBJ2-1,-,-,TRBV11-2,CASSSTVTGEQFF,TGTGCCAGCAGCTCTACGGTGACAGGTGAGCAGTTCTTC
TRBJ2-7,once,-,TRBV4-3,CASSQDVSSYEQYF,TGCGCCAGCAGCCAAGATGTCAGCTCCTACGAGCAGTACTTC
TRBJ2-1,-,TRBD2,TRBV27,CASSLSSGRGPFF,TGTGCCAGCAGTTTAAGCTCGGGGAGGGGACCGTTCTTC
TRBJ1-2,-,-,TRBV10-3,CAISEGTGPYIYGYTF,TGTGCCATCAGTGAGGGAACAGGGCCCTACATCTATGGCTACACCTTC
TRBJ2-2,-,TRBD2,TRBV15,CATSSTGLAGVRELFF,TGTGCCACCAGCAGTACGGGACTAGCGGGAGTAAGGGAGCTGTTTTTT
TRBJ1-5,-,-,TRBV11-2,CASSLDRDQPQHF,TGTGCCAGCAGCTTAGACAGGGATCAGCCCCAGCATTTT
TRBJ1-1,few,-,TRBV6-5,CASSQMNTEAFF,TGTGCCAGCAGCCAGATGAACACTGAAGCTTTCTTT
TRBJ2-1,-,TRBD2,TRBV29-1,CSVGGGDTYNEQFF,TGCAGCGTTGGCGGGGGGGATACCTACAATGAGCAGTTCTTC
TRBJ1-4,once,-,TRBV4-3,CASSQSPLGPEEKLFF,TGCGCCAGCAGCCAAAGTCCCCTTGGGCCTGAGGAAAAACTGTTTTTT
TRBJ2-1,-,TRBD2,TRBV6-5,CASSGGLAGYNEQFF,TGTGCCAGCAGCGGGGGACTAGCGGGATACAATGAGCAGTTCTTC
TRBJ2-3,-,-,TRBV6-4,CASSDHSGASTDTQYF,TGTGCCAGCAGTGACCATAGCGGAGCCAGCACAGATACGCAGTATTTT
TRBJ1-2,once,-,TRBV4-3,CASSQDRQSTEYGYYFNYGYTF,TGCGCCAGCAGCCAAGATCGACAGAGTACTGAGTACGGGTACTACTTTAACTATGGCTACACCTTC
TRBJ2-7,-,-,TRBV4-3,CASSQEPLSSYEQYF,TGCGCCAGCAGCCAAGAACCTCTATCTTCCTACGAGCAGTACTTC
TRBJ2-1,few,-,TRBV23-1,CASSLPGTCANEQFF,TGCGCCAGCAGTCTTCCCGGGACTTGCGCCAATGAGCAGTTCTTC
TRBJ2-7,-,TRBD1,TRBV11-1,CASSSPGQGAYEQYF,TGTGCCAGCAGCTCGCCGGGACAGGGGGCCTACGAGCAGTACTTC
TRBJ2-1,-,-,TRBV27,CASSLDSYNEQFF,TGTGCCAGCAGTCTAGACAGCTACAATGAGCAGTTCTTC
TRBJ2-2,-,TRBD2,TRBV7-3,CASSPGGTGVTGELFF,TGTGCCAGCAGCCCGGGGGGGACGGGAGTAACCGGGGAGCTGTTTTTT
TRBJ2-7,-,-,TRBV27,CASSLSPAYEQYF,TGTGCCAGCAGTTTATCCCCCGCCTACGAGCAGTACTTC
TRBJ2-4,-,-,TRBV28,CASNTPGKSTQYF,TGTGCCAGCAATACGCCGGGAAAGTCAACTCAGTACTTC
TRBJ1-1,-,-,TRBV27,CASSLKAGPEAFF,TGTGCCAGCAGTTTAAAGGCAGGTCCTGAAGCTTTCTTT
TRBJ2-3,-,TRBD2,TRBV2,CASRATGLQTDTQYF,TGTGCCAGCAGGGCAACGGGACTACAAACAGATACGCAGTATTTT
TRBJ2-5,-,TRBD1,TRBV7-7,CASSLVDRGEETQYF,TGTGCTAGCAGCTTAGTAGACAGGGGAGAAGAGACCCAGTACTTC
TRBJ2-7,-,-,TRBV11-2,CASSLAGVGYEQYF,TGTGCCAGCAGCTTAGCGGGAGTGGGTTACGAGCAGTACTTC
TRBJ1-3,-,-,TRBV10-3,CAINDRSSGNTIYF,TGTGCCATCAACGACAGGAGCTCTGGAAACACCATATATTTT
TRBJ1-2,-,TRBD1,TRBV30,CASRNRGSDGYTF,TGTGCCTCCCGGAACAGGGGATCTGACGGCTACACCTTC
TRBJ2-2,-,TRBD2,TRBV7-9,CASSLAGLGNTGELFF,TGTGCCAGCAGCTTAGCCGGACTAGGGAACACCGGGGAGCTGTTTTTT
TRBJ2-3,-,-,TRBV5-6,CASSLIDSMTDTQYF,TGTGCCAGCAGCTTAATCGACAGTATGACAGATACGCAGTATTTT
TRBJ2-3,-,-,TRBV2,CASSGQAGRTDAQYF,TGTGCCAGCAGTGGCCAAGCGGGCCGCACAGATGCGCAGTATTTT
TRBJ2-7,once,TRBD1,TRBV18,CASSPGQTLTTHTYEQYF,TGTGCCAGCTCACCGGGACAGACACTAACTACACATACCTACGAGCAGTACTTC
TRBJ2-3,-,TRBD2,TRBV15,CATSSFTSGRVLYHTQYF,TGTGCCACCAGCAGTTTTACTAGCGGGAGGGTTCTTTATCATACGCAGTATTTT
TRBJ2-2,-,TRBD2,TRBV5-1,CASSGLAGENTGELFF,TGCGCCAGCAGCGGCTTAGCGGGAGAGAACACCGGGGAGCTGTTTTTT
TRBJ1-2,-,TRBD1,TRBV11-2,CASRDRGNYGYTF,TGTGCCAGCCGCGACAGGGGAAACTATGGCTACACCTTC
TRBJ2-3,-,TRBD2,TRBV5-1,CASSDGLAGEDTQYF,TGCGCCAGCAGCGACGGACTAGCGGGAGAGGATACGCAGTATTTT
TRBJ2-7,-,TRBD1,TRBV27,CASSPTGGLEQYF,TGTGCCAGCTCCCCGACAGGGGGCCTCGAGCAGTACTTC
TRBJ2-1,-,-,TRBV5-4,CASTDSRDEQFF,TGTGCCAGCACCGACAGCCGTGATGAGCAGTTCTTC
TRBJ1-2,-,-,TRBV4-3,CASSQSRGSYGYTF,TGCGCCAGCAGCCAGTCTAGGGGATCCTATGGCTACACCTTC
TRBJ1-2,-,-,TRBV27,CASSLSITNGYTF,TGTGCCAGCAGTTTATCGATTACTAATGGCTACACCTTC
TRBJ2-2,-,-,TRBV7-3,CASSLILNTGELFF,TGTGCCAGCAGCTTAATACTTAACACCGGGGAGCTGTTTTTT
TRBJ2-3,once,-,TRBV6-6,CASKPLAPPDTQYF,TGTGCCAGCAAGCCTCTAGCGCCTCCAGATACGCAGTATTTT
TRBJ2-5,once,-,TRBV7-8,CASSLADRKQETQYF,TGTGCCAGCAGCTTAGCTGACAGGAAACAAGAGACCCAGTACTTC